These 2 T cell receptor beta chains were sequenced from one sample in a study of CD8+CD57+ T cells in acquired aplastic anemia. Both TCR beta VDJ combination and CDR3 sequence profiling were carried out. Genomic DNA was the template for this profiling. A single record per CDR3 protein comes from TCRdb applying MiXCR to the reads. The data contain about 400,000 distinct CDR3 sequences, 55% to 70% of them singletons. The sample comprised sorted CD4+, CD8+, or CD8+CD57+ T cells (not recorded which) from PBMCs. The receptors derive from a human donor in good health, serving as a control.

The V gene is TRBV12-3 or TRBV12-4, the J gene TRBJ2-1; 15 nucleotides line up with TRBD2. The CDR3 is 18 amino acids. Trimming took 3 bases from V and 4 from J; bases not matched to a gene: 7. DNA of the CDR3: TGTGCCAGCAGTTTGGGGACTAGCGGGGGGTTGAGGTACAATGAGCAGTTCTTC. As protein: CASSLGTSGGLRYNEQFF.

Concerning this clonotype: At one boundary the junction diverges from the germline segment, which might be a read error. This chain joins TRBV7-9 and TRBJ1-2; D is ambiguous. Germline values: CDR1 SEHNR, CDR2 FQNEAQ (reference sequence). The CDR3 contains 14 residues. In DNA, the CDR3 is TGTGCCAGTTTACATCAGAGCGCCTCCGAGCAGTACTTCTTC. Translation gives CASLHQSASEQYFF.